Listed below are T cell receptor beta chains from one sample, sequenced in a study of blood T cells in healthy people across ages. A single record per CDR3 protein comes from TCRdb applying MiXCR to the 5' RACE reads. The table records 900,000 to 950,000 distinct CDR3 sequences, about 29% of them present only once. These same data were also listed under a study on T cells of mothers and their children.

Source material: blood. Receptors were obtained from a woman between 35 and 50 years old in good health. Both conserved end residues are part of each CDR3. The D gene is left open where the match is weak. Size is stated for part of the rows, as once, few or many counts, or as a class when the clone is expanded.

size,J,V,D,CDR3,DNA
NA,TRBJ2-3,TRBV7-6,TRBD2,CASRHTAGGGTDTQYF,TGTGCCAGCAGGCACACGGCGGGGGGAGGCACAGATACGCAGTATTTT
few,TRBJ1-6,TRBV28,TRBD1,CASQSGGPNNSPLHF,TGTGCCAGCCAATCAGGGGGCCCTAATAATTCACCCCTCCACTTT
NA,TRBJ2-7,TRBV20-1,NA,CGARNWERGLLHF,TGCGGTGCTAGGAATTGGGAGCGAGGACTCCTCCACTTC
few,TRBJ1-1,TRBV9,NA,CASSYEIGGEDTEAFF,TGTGCCAGCAGCTACGAAATCGGGGGCGAGGACACTGAAGCTTTCTTT
few,TRBJ2-7,TRBV29-1,NA,CSVEDDSRAEQYF,TGCAGCGTTGAAGATGACTCGCGGGCCGAGCAGTACTTC
NA,TRBJ2-3,TRBV18,NA,CARSPYTDTQYF,TGTGCCCGCTCTCCCTACACAGATACGCAGTATTTT
NA,TRBJ2-7,TRBV5-1,NA,CASSFRPEQYF,TGCGCCAGCAGCTTTCGTCCCGAGCAGTACTTC
NA,TRBJ1-1,TRBV7-2,NA,CASSYPSPVPVEAFF,TGTGCCAGCAGCTACCCAAGTCCCGTCCCGGTTGAAGCTTTCTTT
few,TRBJ1-1,TRBV20-1,NA,CSARDSAEAFF,TGCAGTGCTAGAGACTCCGCGGAAGCTTTCTTT
NA,TRBJ1-5,TRBV12-3/TRBV12-4,NA,CASSSHETYSNQPQHF,TGTGCCAGCAGTTCACACGAAACCTATAGCAATCAGCCCCAGCATTTT
few,TRBJ2-5,TRBV20-1,TRBD1,CSARDVGQGVQETQYF,TGCAGTGCTAGAGATGTCGGACAGGGGGTCCAAGAGACCCAGTACTTC
few,TRBJ2-1,TRBV20-1,TRBD2,CSARVIRGGAYNEQFF,TGCAGTGCTAGAGTTATACGGGGGGGAGCCTACAATGAGCAGTTCTTC
many,TRBJ2-1,TRBV7-2,NA,CASSYLDYEQFF,TGTGCCAGCAGCTATCTAGACTATGAGCAGTTCTTC
few,TRBJ2-1,TRBV7-9,TRBD2,CASRLPTSGGLSYNEQFF,TGTGCCAGCAGACTTCCTACTAGCGGGGGTCTGTCCTACAATGAGCAGTTCTTC
NA,TRBJ1-4,TRBV29-1,TRBD1,CSARDSTTNEKLFF,TGCAGCGCCCGGGACAGTACAACTAATGAAAAACTGTTTTTT
NA,TRBJ2-7,TRBV9,NA,CASGVAYGVTYEEYF,TGTGCCAGCGGCGTAGCCTACGGGGTGACCTACGAGGAGTACTTC
few,TRBJ2-6,TRBV14,NA,CASSQIQGLISGANVLTF,TGTGCCAGCAGCCAAATTCAGGGGCTAATCTCTGGGGCCAACGTCCTGACTTTC
few,TRBJ1-5,TRBV19,NA,CASMGMGSTQPQHF,TGTGCCAGTATGGGGATGGGCAGTACTCAGCCCCAGCATTTT
NA,TRBJ2-1,TRBV28,NA,CAGSLGRGVNEQFF,TGTGCCGGCAGTTTAGGAAGGGGGGTCAATGAGCAGTTCTTC
NA,TRBJ2-3,TRBV7-9,TRBD1,CASRGQPSTDTQYF,TGTGCCAGTAGGGGGCAGCCCAGCACAGATACGCAGTATTTT
many,TRBJ2-1,TRBV6-6,TRBD2,CASSYKAGDRYNEQFF,TGTGCCAGCAGTTACAAAGCGGGGGATCGGTACAATGAGCAGTTCTTC
many,TRBJ2-7,TRBV7-2,TRBD1,CASSMDRGSQYF,TGTGCCAGCAGCATGGACAGGGGTTCTCAGTACTTC
NA,TRBJ1-5,TRBV6-6,NA,CASRPGDRRNQPQHF,TGTGCCAGCAGGCCGGGAGACAGGCGCAATCAGCCCCAGCATTTT
few,TRBJ2-1,TRBV20-1,NA,CSARGRQGLSSYNEQFF,TGCAGTGCTAGAGGGCGGCAGGGCCTCAGCTCCTACAATGAGCAGTTCTTC
NA,TRBJ1-2,TRBV5-1,NA,CASRGLGQSYGYTF,TGCGCCAGCAGGGGCCTAGGACAGAGTTATGGCTACACCTTC
NA,TRBJ2-7,TRBV20-1,NA,CSAQTQATAYEQYF,TGCAGTGCCCAAACACAGGCAACGGCCTACGAGCAGTACTTC
NA,TRBJ2-4,TRBV20-1,TRBD2,CSAHSGGELAKNIQYF,TGTAGTGCTCATAGCGGGGGAGAACTAGCCAAAAACATTCAGTACTTC
NA,TRBJ2-3,TRBV4-1,TRBD2,CASSQVASGNTDTQYF,TGCGCCAGCAGCCAAGTGGCTAGCGGAAACACAGATACGCAGTATTTT
NA,TRBJ1-4,TRBV7-2,NA,CASSSQGLYEKLFF,TGTGCCAGCAGCTCCCAGGGGTTGTATGAAAAACTGTTTTTT
many,TRBJ1-1,TRBV28,NA,CASSSDPTLGTEAFF,TGTGCCAGCAGTTCCGATCCAACGCTGGGGACTGAAGCTTTCTTT
NA,TRBJ2-1,TRBV29-1,NA,CSVDTDYNEQFF,TGCAGCGTTGACACTGATTACAATGAGCAGTTCTTC
many,TRBJ1-2,TRBV28,NA,CASSVNYGYTF,TGTGCCAGCAGCGTGAACTATGGCTACACCTTC
NA,TRBJ2-1,TRBV27,NA,CASSLSPDPPYNEQFF,TGTGCCAGCAGTTTAAGCCCGGACCCCCCATACAATGAGCAGTTCTTC
many,TRBJ1-1,TRBV4-1,NA,CASSQDRGTEAFF,TGCGCCAGCAGCCAAGATAGGGGCACTGAAGCTTTCTTT
NA,TRBJ2-1,TRBV7-2,TRBD2,CASSYSGGDKQFF,TGTGCCAGCAGTTATAGCGGGGGGGATAAACAGTTCTTC
NA,TRBJ2-3,TRBV12-3/TRBV12-4,NA,CASSPDLGVSTDTQYF,TGTGCCAGCAGTCCCGATCTAGGAGTGAGCACAGATACGCAGTATTTT
few,TRBJ2-7,TRBV13,TRBD2,CASSLRGGLGEQYF,TGTGCCAGCAGCTTACGGGGGGGCCTGGGGGAGCAGTACTTC
many,TRBJ2-7,TRBV28,NA,CASSLNRRDEQYF,TGTGCCAGCAGTTTAAACAGGCGGGACGAGCAGTACTTC
NA,TRBJ1-5,TRBV13,NA,CASSLGGEGSRPQHF,TGTGCCAGCAGCTTAGGCGGAGAGGGGAGTCGGCCCCAGCATTTT
NA,TRBJ1-5,TRBV12-3/TRBV12-4,NA,CASSFGGGASVRQPQHF,TGTGCCAGCAGTTTTGGGGGGGGCGCTTCGGTTAGGCAGCCCCAGCATTTT
NA,TRBJ1-2,TRBV5-4,TRBD1,CASSFDGTGAGYGYTF,TGTGCCAGCAGCTTCGACGGGACAGGGGCTGGCTATGGCTACACCTTC
few,TRBJ1-2,TRBV15,NA,CATSSTGTKNYGYTF,TGTGCCACCAGCAGCACCGGGACAAAAAACTATGGCTACACCTTC
NA,TRBJ1-5,TRBV15,NA,CATSSYKAGSLNQPQHF,TGTGCCACCAGCAGTTATAAGGCAGGTTCACTAAATCAGCCCCAGCATTTT
few,TRBJ1-5,TRBV6-6,NA,CASSYSASYSNQPQHF,TGTGCCAGCAGTTACTCGGCAAGCTATAGCAATCAGCCCCAGCATTTT
many,TRBJ1-1,TRBV6-5,NA,CASRYDSTNTEAFF,TGTGCCAGCAGGTACGACAGTACGAACACTGAAGCTTTCTTT
many,TRBJ1-1,TRBV19,NA,CASSIGVGMNTEAFF,TGTGCCAGTAGTATCGGGGTCGGGATGAACACTGAAGCTTTCTTT
few,TRBJ1-5,TRBV5-6,NA,CASSFGVQPQHF,TGTGCCAGCAGCTTTGGGGTTCAGCCCCAGCATTTT
NA,TRBJ1-2,TRBV29-1,TRBD1,CSVEGPGQGLNYDYTF,TGCAGCGTTGAAGGGCCGGGACAGGGCTTAAACTATGACTACACCTTC
NA,TRBJ2-6,TRBV9,TRBD1,CASSEARGRVSGANVLTF,TGTGCCAGCAGCGAGGCCAGGGGGCGGGTCTCTGGGGCCAACGTCCTGACTTTC
few,TRBJ2-2,TRBV9,NA,CASRHLDTGELFF,TGTGCCAGCAGACACCTGGACACCGGGGAGCTGTTTTTT
NA,TRBJ1-2,TRBV4-3,NA,CASSPDMEAYGYTF,TGCGCCAGCAGTCCTGACATGGAGGCCTATGGCTACACCTTC
many,TRBJ2-7,TRBV6-5,TRBD1,CASLTPGQGSEQYF,TGTGCCAGCTTGACCCCGGGACAGGGCAGCGAGCAGTACTTC
many,TRBJ2-7,TRBV7-9,NA,CASSLEQWLGQYF,TGTGCCAGCAGCTTGGAACAGTGGTTGGGGCAGTACTTC
few,TRBJ1-2,TRBV6-5,NA,CASSYPGQIMVYGYTF,TGTGCCAGCAGTTACCCCGGACAGATTATGGTCTATGGCTACACCTTC
NA,TRBJ2-2,TRBV12-3/TRBV12-4,NA,CASSRAGRSGELFF,TGTGCCAGCAGTCGGGCGGGGCGATCCGGGGAGCTGTTTTTT
many,TRBJ2-5,TRBV4-3,NA,CASSQDGVSEQETQYF,TGCGCCAGCAGCCAAGATGGAGTCAGCGAGCAAGAGACCCAGTACTTC
NA,TRBJ2-3,TRBV6-5,NA,CASGSWRGGTDTQYF,TGTGCCAGCGGTTCGTGGCGGGGAGGCACAGATACGCAGTATTTT
many,TRBJ1-6,TRBV28,TRBD1,CASGTGNRPLHF,TGTGCCAGCGGGACAGGGAACAGGCCCCTCCACTTT
few,TRBJ1-5,TRBV6-2/TRBV6-3,NA,CASRQLGSGNQPQHF,TGTGCCAGCAGACAACTTGGTTCGGGCAATCAGCCCCAGCATTTT